This T cell receptor beta chain was identified during a study of siplizumab effects on memory and regulatory T cells (dated by TCRdb to about 2019). In the study overall: The effect of the anti-CD2 antibody siplizumab on alloreactive T-cell subsets was examined in allogeneic mixed lymphocyte reactions constructed from human PBMCs. On the study overall, not on this receptor specifically: About 75-96% of proliferating CD4+ or CD8+ clones could not be given a naive or memory phenotype. In reactions with siplizumab, an average of roughly 69% of mappable alloreactive CD4+ clones were Treg-derived, compared with around 30% in control reactions. Because sequences at frequencies below about 10^-5 were poorly captured, only a minor fraction of alloreactive clones could be mapped back to unstimulated subsets. Greater diversity appeared to be present in unstimulated naive T cells than in memory T cells, and a substantial contribution to the alloresponse seemed to be made by naive cells. The suppressive function of proliferating Tregs from siplizumab cultures was not functionally confirmed. Siplizumab significantly reduced the cumulative frequency of alloreactive sequences traceable to unstimulated CD4+ memory T cells.

Library creation used the immunoSEQ multiplex PCR assay. The deep sequencing platform assayed roughly 10^5 TCR templates per sample. Genomic DNA extracted from sorted T cells was used for TCRbeta CDR3 sequencing. Processing in the source paper ran as follows. The R programming language was used for clonal analysis of the TCRbeta CDR3 data. Alloreactive CD4+ and CD8+ clones were defined by comparing unstimulated samples with post-reaction CFSE-low samples. Regulatory or non-regulatory origin was assigned to alloreactive CD4+ clones by matching of sequences to sorted unstimulated Treg and non-Treg repertoires. TCRdb carries this immuneACCESS record with in-frame sequences only. Its versions omit some clonotypes, under half of them owing to an unresolved V gene in the studies checked, with the rest unexplained. V and J calls plus clone size are reproduced from that table; the DNA served to infer D and trimming. The sample table holds about 26,000 clones, of which roughly 82% were seen once. The ten biggest clones cover more than 20% of the sample.

The germline V gene provides CDR1 KGHSH and CDR2 LQKENI. Measured from the cysteine to the phenylalanine, the CDR3 is 14 residues long. Of all the DNA, just the CDR3 is kept, 42 bases in frame from base 1. V trim: 6 bases; J trim: 6 bases; unmatched bases: 7. Unstimulated CD4+ memory cells were also sequenced in three donor pairs, together with CD4+ naive, CD8+ TEMRA, CD8+ naive and CD8+ effector memory subsets. Sorted unstimulated T cells, along with proliferating T cells recovered from mixed lymphocyte reactions, underwent TCRbeta CDR3 sequencing. Fresh whole blood from nine to ten HLA-typed healthy donors was used as the source from which PBMCs were isolated. With respect to this clone: Its binding antigen is unknown. Per-base quality was not reported, and no clone a single base away is much larger than it.

This sequence originates from a human donor in good health. The sample consisted of memory CD4+ T cells sorted from blood. The cell subset or site label corresponds to: unstimulated CD4+ memory T cells. The chain uses TRBV18 and TRBJ1-2, with TRBD1 matching 10 junction bases. This receptor carries the CDR3 CASSHDRGRDGYTF. In nucleotides, the sequence is TGTGCCAGCTCCCATGACAGGGGGCGAGATGGCTACACCTTC.